This TCR beta chain was documented in a study of long-term antiretroviral therapy in people with HIV. Overall study results and limits: Relative to transplant donor controls, diversity remained lower despite increasing after ART.

This CDR3 comprises 16 residues. Germline-derived CDR1 and CDR2 are LGHNA and YSLEER. With 0 bases removed from V and 2 bases from J, the gap between germline ends came to 13 bases. With regard to this clone: Its target is not known.

With survey level as its setting, the immunoSEQ assay was v3.0. Data came from immunoSEQ multiplex PCR; TCRdb stores just in-frame clones and leaves some out. The sample records some 24,000 clones, approximately 83% being singletons. The chain links TRBV4-3 to TRBJ1-2; D perhaps matches TRBD1 (5 bases). This TCR was recovered from a man younger than 45 with HIV. Sequenced material: unsorted PBMCs, taken 0.7 years before starting antiretroviral therapy. CDR3 bases: TGCGCCAGCAGCCAAGAAGGTGGTGCAGGGAACTATGGCTACACCTTC. This sequence encodes CASSQEGGAGNYGYTF.